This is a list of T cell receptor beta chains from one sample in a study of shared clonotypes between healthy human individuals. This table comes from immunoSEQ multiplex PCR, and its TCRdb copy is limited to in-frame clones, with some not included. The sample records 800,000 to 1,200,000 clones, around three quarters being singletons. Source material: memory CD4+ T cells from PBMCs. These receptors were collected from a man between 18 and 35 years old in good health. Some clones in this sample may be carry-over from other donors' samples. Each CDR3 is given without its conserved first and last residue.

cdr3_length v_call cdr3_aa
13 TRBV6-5 ASKTGANSNQPQH
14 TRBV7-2 ASSSPMPFVLYGYT
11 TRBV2 ASSGTVSGELF
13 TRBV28 ASSLGAGGRYEQY
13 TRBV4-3 ASSQEPVSNQPQH
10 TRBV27 ASGRSRWGYT
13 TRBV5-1 ASSLTGGLMETQY
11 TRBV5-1 ASSFQDTGELF
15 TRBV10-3 AISERPPGTTGEKLF
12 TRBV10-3 AISPGTLGETQY
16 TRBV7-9 ASSRLPPGQNPRYGYT
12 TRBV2 ASSVSGYGEKLF
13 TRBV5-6 ASSRPGTGIYEQY
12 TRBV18 ASSLRDKNTEAF
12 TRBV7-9 ASSLTGAIGEQF
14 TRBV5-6 ASSWSMGTGNEKLF
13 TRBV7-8 ASSWDGNSGNTIY
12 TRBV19 ASSMAALAYEQY
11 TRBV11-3 ALQQGWNTEAF
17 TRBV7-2 ASSLGGGRSGLSYNEQF
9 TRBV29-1 SVPTGVGAF
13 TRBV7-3 ASSLLGLALDTQY
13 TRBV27 ASSPGTTWHNEQF
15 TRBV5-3 ARSFETDPTKTETQY
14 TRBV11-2 ASSYPGTGGGNTIY
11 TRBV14 ASSPHTDYGYT
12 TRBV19 ASSITGAPDTQY
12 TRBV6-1 ATLSGGLGNEQF
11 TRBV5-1 ASSLSGTGELF
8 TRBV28 ASRSSEAF
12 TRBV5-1 ASSLTGGDAEAF
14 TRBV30 AWSVRGRGLTIEAF
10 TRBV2 ASGRTGYEQY
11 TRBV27 ASSRDREYGYT
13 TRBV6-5 ASTTQGKSNYGYT
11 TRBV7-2 AIAGQGSYEQY